The 13 T cell receptor beta chains given below trace back to one sample, sequenced in a study of tumor-infiltrating lymphocytes in primary liver carcinoma. From unsorted bulk tissue weighing about 20-32 mg, DNA and RNA were co-extracted. A constant-region primer primed TCR beta cDNA synthesis from roughly 500 ng of total RNA. A slightly modified ARM-PCR protocol with three nested multiplex PCR rounds produced these TCR beta libraries. For around 11 cycles apiece, the opening two PCR rounds ran with TRBV1-TRBV30 forward primers and a C-beta reverse primer. MiXCR was run by TCRdb on the multiplex PCR reads, yielding one entry per CDR3 protein. Altogether 85,000 to 100,000 distinct CDR3 sequences are present, about 70% being singletons, with the ten largest covering around 25%. The source material was tumor-adjacent normal liver tissue. These receptors were collected from a man in his forties with primary liver carcinoma and hepatitis B virus infection.

This clonotype ranks as medium-sized (0.01 to 0.1%). The CDR3 DNA follows: TGTGCCAGCAGCAATTCCCACGAGCAGTACTTC. This codes for CASSNSHEQYF. This chain joins TRBV28 and TRBJ2-7; D remains ambiguous. The CDR3 covers 11 residues. Per germline, CDR1 MDHEN and CDR2 SYDVKM. Deletions cut 6 bases from V and 5 bases from J, with 8 bases between.

This clonotype was observed a few times. A much larger clonotype is one base distant, so this may be a read error. In this CDR3 the conserved last residue, phenylalanine or tryptophan, is missing, so a read error is likely. This chain links TRBV29-1 with TRBJ2-5; D tentatively fits TRBD1 or TRBD2 (5 bases each). In germline, CDR1 is SQVTM, CDR2 ANQGSEA. The CDR3 extends over 13 amino acids. Trimming took off 4 bases at V and 2 bases at J, with 11 bases between the two ends. The CDR3 region is CSVVGGEQETQYV. CDR3 nucleotides: TGCAGCGTTGTTGGGGGAGAGCAAGAGACCCAGTACGTC.

In this sample, this clonotype turned up once. At one end, the junction sequence differs from germline, possibly due to a read error. The chain has TRBV28 and TRBJ2-1; D gene uncertain. CDR1 and CDR2 (germline): MDHEN, SYDVKM. The CDR3 has 16 amino acids. DNA of the CDR3: TGTGCCAACAGTTTTAGGTCTGGTCTGCACTACAATGAGCAGTTCTTC. It is translated as CANSFRSGLHYNEQFF.

Points on this clonotype: One junction end disagrees with the germline gene, perhaps due to a read error. Written as DNA, the CDR3 is TGCGCCAACAGCGAGACTAGCGGGGGTGTCTACAAGCAGTACTTC. Translated: CANSETSGGVYKQYF. The V call is TRBV5-1, the J call TRBJ2-7; 12 bases align to TRBD2. The CDR3 extends over 15 amino acids. Germline-derived CDR1 and CDR2 are SGHRS and YFSETQ.

In regard to this clonotype: In this CDR3 the conserved last residue, phenylalanine or tryptophan, is missing, so a read error is likely. The DNA is left out, because the CDR3 cannot be placed on it with certainty; the CDR3 is given as TCRdb lists it. CDR3 in amino acids: CASSRASGSHNEQCL. The rearrangement links TRBV11-2 to TRBJ2-1; no DNA check was done on the table's D call, TRBD2. CDR1 and CDR2 (germline): SGHAT, FQNNGV. The CDR3 numbers 15 amino acids, ends counted.

On this clonotype: At one of its ends the junction is not consistent with the germline gene, which may arise from a read error. The chain employs TRBV6-5 and TRBJ1-1; no reliable D call. This CDR3 is 13 amino acids long. Germline V lookup: CDR1 MNHEY, CDR2 SVGAGI. The CDR3 loop reads CASSKWENTEAFF. For the CDR3, the DNA is TGTGCCAGCAGCAAGTGGGAGAACACTGAAGCCTTCTTT.

The gene calls are TRBV28 and TRBJ2-3, with a weak D call TRBD2 (6 bases). V lost 2 bases and J lost 4, with 10 bases in between. Germline CDR1 MDHEN, CDR2 SYDVKM. CDR3 length: 14 residues. The CDR3 DNA is TGTGCCAGCAGTTTACTTGCTAGCGCAGATACGCAGTATTTT. Protein: CASSLLASADTQYF.

In the case of this clonotype: A much larger clone differs by one base, so this may be a read error. The rearrangement joins TRBV5-4 to TRBJ2-7; tentative D call: TRBD2 (6 bases). CDR3 length: 17 residues. Trimming stripped 0 bases from V and 4 bases from J, with 20 bases between. Per germline, CDR1 SGHNT and CDR2 YYREEE (reference sequence). In DNA, the CDR3 is TGTGCCAGCAGCTTGGAACTTCGAACTAGCTGGATATACGAGCAGTACTTC. It codes for CASSLELRTSWIYEQYF. Full variable domain (remainder filled in from reference TRBV5-4 and TRBJ2-7): ETGVTQSPTHLIKTRGQQVTLRCSSQSGHNTVSWYQQALGQGPQFIFQYYREEENGRGNFPPRFSGLQFPNYSSELNVNALELDDSALYLCASSLELRTSWIYEQYFGPGTRLTVT.

With respect to this clonotype: One base away lies a much larger clone, so this may be a sequencing read error. The chain joins TRBV14 to TRBJ2-7, with a possible D match to TRBD2 (6 bases). The V gene lost 1 base and the J gene lost 8 bases, with 12 bases spanning the gap. Germline CDR1 is SGHDN and CDR2 is FVKESK. This CDR3 contains 13 residues. The CDR3 is CASSQARAGKQYF. CDR3 nucleotide sequence: TGTGCCAGCAGCCAAGCCCGGGCGGGAAAGCAGTACTTC.

Comment on this clonotype: Mismatch with germline at one junction end may stem from a read error. The CDR3 spells CASSKAQGKSYEQCF. The CDR3 nucleotides are TGTGCTAGCAGCAAGGCCCAAGGTAAATCCTACGAGCAGTGCTTC. The V call is TRBV11-2, the J call TRBJ2-7; D remains ambiguous. There are 15 residues in the CDR3. Germline V gene sequence: CDR1 SGHAT, CDR2 FQNNGV.

On this clonotype itself: At one of its ends the junction is not consistent with the germline gene, which may arise from a read error. The chain uses TRBV12-3 or TRBV12-4 and TRBJ1-1; D may be TRBD1 (5 bases). The CDR3 spans 15 residues. The CDR3 here is CTSSPIGIRGTEAFF. In DNA, the CDR3 is TGTACCAGCAGTCCAATAGGGATTAGGGGCACTGAAGCTTTCTTT.

As for this clonotype: A read error may produce the germline difference seen at one junction end. V gene TRBV29-1 combines with J gene TRBJ2-7; D not certain. This CDR3 has 11 amino acids. CDR1 is SQVTM, CDR2 ANQGSEA, per germline. Written as DNA, the CDR3 is TGCAGCGTTAGACTTGATTACGAGCAGTATTTC. Its translation: CSVRLDYEQYF.

This chain links TRBV7-9 with TRBJ2-5; tentatively, D is TRBD1 (6 bases). CDR1 and CDR2 (germline): SEHNR, FQNEAQ (reference sequence). V lost 4 bases and J lost 3, with 18 bases in between. The CDR3 extends over 16 amino acids. CDR3 bases: TGTGCCAGCAGCTCCCGAGACGAGGGGGTAGAAGAGACCCAGTACTTC. It codes for CASSSRDEGVEETQYF.